Listed below are T cell receptor beta chains from one sample, sequenced in a study of blood T cell repertoires in COVID-19. The repertoire was sequenced with immunoSEQ multiplex PCR; TCRdb's copy has only in-frame clones and lacks some. The sample yields more than 120,000 clones, approximately 85% seen once. Input material: peripheral blood. The receptors derive from a human donor with acute or convalescent COVID-19. The donor label of this sample is uncertain. Both conserved end residues are part of each CDR3. Each record gives: D gene, J gene, V gene, clone size, CDR3 protein, CDR3 DNA. A D gene is named only where the DNA matches it firmly. The size of a clone is reported for some rows only, either as once, few or many, or as a class for expanded clones.

d_call: TRBD1; j_call: TRBJ2-7; v_call: TRBV7-3; clone_size: -; cdr3_aa: CASSPTGQGFYEQYF; cdr3_nt: TGTGCCAGCAGCCCAACGGGACAGGGGTTTTACGAGCAGTACTTC
d_call: -; j_call: TRBJ1-1; v_call: TRBV5-1; clone_size: -; cdr3_aa: CASSSDMNTEAFF; cdr3_nt: TGCGCCAGCAGCTCAGATATGAACACTGAAGCTTTCTTT
d_call: -; j_call: TRBJ2-5; v_call: TRBV19; clone_size: -; cdr3_aa: CATRGGLQETQYF; cdr3_nt: TGTGCCACTAGGGGGGGACTTCAGGAGACCCAGTACTTC
d_call: TRBD1; j_call: TRBJ2-1; v_call: TRBV5-4; clone_size: -; cdr3_aa: CASSSRDRVNEQFF; cdr3_nt: TGTGCCAGCAGCTCCCGGGACAGGGTAAATGAGCAGTTCTTC
d_call: -; j_call: TRBJ2-5; v_call: TRBV19; clone_size: -; cdr3_aa: CASSTLSQETQYF; cdr3_nt: TGTGCCAGTAGTACTCTAAGCCAAGAGACCCAGTACTTC
d_call: TRBD1; j_call: TRBJ2-6; v_call: TRBV24-1; clone_size: -; cdr3_aa: CATGQGFSGANVLTF; cdr3_nt: TGTGCTACGGGACAGGGTTTTTCTGGGGCCAACGTCCTGACTTTC
d_call: -; j_call: TRBJ1-4; v_call: TRBV11-2; clone_size: -; cdr3_aa: CASSPLRATNEKLFF; cdr3_nt: TGTGCCAGCAGCCCACTGCGGGCAACTAATGAAAAACTGTTTTTT
d_call: -; j_call: TRBJ1-2; v_call: TRBV9; clone_size: -; cdr3_aa: CASSVSRRPGGYTF; cdr3_nt: TGTGCCAGCAGCGTTTCGAGAAGACCAGGTGGCTACACCTTC
d_call: TRBD2; j_call: TRBJ2-1; v_call: TRBV27; clone_size: -; cdr3_aa: CASVAAGLAGNEQFF; cdr3_nt: TGTGCCAGCGTAGCAGCGGGACTAGCGGGGAATGAGCAGTTCTTC
d_call: -; j_call: TRBJ2-7; v_call: TRBV9; clone_size: -; cdr3_aa: CASSVGELGYEQYF; cdr3_nt: TGTGCCAGCAGCGTAGGGGAGCTGGGGTACGAGCAGTACTTC
d_call: -; j_call: TRBJ1-3; v_call: TRBV5-4; clone_size: few; cdr3_aa: CASSTKEGNTIYF; cdr3_nt: TGTGCCAGCAGTACAAAGGAGGGAAACACCATATATTTT
d_call: TRBD2; j_call: TRBJ2-6; v_call: TRBV11-3; clone_size: once; cdr3_aa: CATSLAGGSGANVLTF; cdr3_nt: TGTGCCACTTCTTTAGCGGGAGGCTCTGGGGCCAACGTCCTGACTTTC
d_call: TRBD1; j_call: TRBJ1-1; v_call: TRBV25-1; clone_size: -; cdr3_aa: CASSGDSLNTEAFF; cdr3_nt: TGTGCCAGCAGTGGGGACAGCTTGAACACTGAAGCTTTCTTT
d_call: TRBD2; j_call: TRBJ2-1; v_call: TRBV7-8; clone_size: -; cdr3_aa: CASSLGTSGSNEQFF; cdr3_nt: TGTGCCAGCAGCTTAGGGACTAGCGGGAGCAATGAGCAGTTCTTC
d_call: TRBD1; j_call: TRBJ1-6; v_call: TRBV10-3; clone_size: -; cdr3_aa: CAISEPPTGGNSPLHF; cdr3_nt: TGTGCCATCAGTGAGCCACCGACAGGGGGGAATTCACCCCTCCACTTT
d_call: -; j_call: TRBJ1-2; v_call: TRBV9; clone_size: -; cdr3_aa: CASSSNQGLRGYGYTF; cdr3_nt: TGTGCCAGCAGCTCAAACCAGGGTTTACGAGGCTATGGCTACACCTTC
d_call: TRBD1; j_call: TRBJ1-3; v_call: TRBV29-1; clone_size: -; cdr3_aa: CSARQGGGNTIYF; cdr3_nt: TGCAGCGCCCGACAGGGAGGAGGAAACACCATATATTTT
d_call: -; j_call: TRBJ2-7; v_call: TRBV7-2; clone_size: -; cdr3_aa: CASSAQGYEQYF; cdr3_nt: TGTGCCAGCAGCGCCCAGGGTTACGAGCAGTACTTC
d_call: TRBD1; j_call: TRBJ1-2; v_call: TRBV2; clone_size: -; cdr3_aa: CASNGLTGDRRGYTF; cdr3_nt: TGTGCCAGCAATGGGTTGACAGGGGATCGTAGGGGCTACACCTTC
d_call: -; j_call: TRBJ1-2; v_call: TRBV10-3; clone_size: -; cdr3_aa: CAISEPLRQFYGYTF; cdr3_nt: TGTGCCATCAGTGAGCCCCTGCGACAGTTCTATGGCTACACCTTC
d_call: TRBD2; j_call: TRBJ2-3; v_call: TRBV18; clone_size: -; cdr3_aa: CASSPPARGGLADTQYF; cdr3_nt: TGTGCCAGCTCACCACCCGCGCGGGGGGGCCTTGCAGATACGCAGTATTTT
d_call: -; j_call: TRBJ1-1; v_call: TRBV25-1; clone_size: -; cdr3_aa: CASSDLPTRAFF; cdr3_nt: TGTGCCAGCAGTGACCTCCCTACGAGAGCTTTCTTT
d_call: TRBD1; j_call: TRBJ1-4; v_call: TRBV7-9; clone_size: -; cdr3_aa: CASSREGRGREKLFF; cdr3_nt: TGTGCCAGCAGCAGGGAGGGTAGGGGGCGTGAAAAACTGTTTTTT
d_call: TRBD2; j_call: TRBJ2-5; v_call: TRBV18; clone_size: -; cdr3_aa: CASSPPASGRETQYF; cdr3_nt: TGTGCCAGCTCACCACCCGCTAGCGGGAGGGAGACCCAGTACTTC
d_call: -; j_call: TRBJ1-2; v_call: TRBV14; clone_size: -; cdr3_aa: CASSQGTLVGYGYTF; cdr3_nt: TGTGCCAGCAGCCAAGGGACACTGGTGGGCTATGGCTACACCTTC
d_call: TRBD2; j_call: TRBJ2-2; v_call: TRBV3-1/TRBV3-2; clone_size: -; cdr3_aa: CASSQGLAGNTGELFF; cdr3_nt: TGTGCCAGCAGCCAAGGTCTAGCGGGGAACACCGGGGAGCTGTTTTTT
d_call: TRBD2; j_call: TRBJ2-5; v_call: TRBV3-1/TRBV3-2; clone_size: -; cdr3_aa: CASRVSGGALKTQYF; cdr3_nt: TGTGCCAGCAGAGTTAGCGGGGGGGCTTTGAAGACCCAGTACTTC
d_call: -; j_call: TRBJ1-3; v_call: TRBV18; clone_size: -; cdr3_aa: CASSPPLQGRGNTIYF; cdr3_nt: TGTGCCAGCTCACCACCTCTCCAGGGTAGGGGAAACACCATATATTTT
d_call: -; j_call: TRBJ1-6; v_call: TRBV25-1; clone_size: -; cdr3_aa: CASSEARRSSYNSPLHF; cdr3_nt: TGTGCCAGCAGTGAAGCGCGGAGGAGCTCCTATAATTCACCCCTCCACTTT
d_call: -; j_call: TRBJ1-4; v_call: TRBV14; clone_size: once; cdr3_aa: CASSAGGINEKLFF; cdr3_nt: TGTGCCAGCAGCGCCGGGGGGATTAATGAAAAACTGTTTTTT
d_call: TRBD1; j_call: TRBJ2-1; v_call: TRBV25-1; clone_size: -; cdr3_aa: CASSPGQAYEQFF; cdr3_nt: TGTGCCAGCAGTCCCGGACAGGCCTATGAGCAGTTCTTC
d_call: -; j_call: TRBJ1-5; v_call: TRBV4-3; clone_size: -; cdr3_aa: CASSQDFGSNQPQHF; cdr3_nt: TGCGCCAGCAGCCAAGATTTCGGTAGCAATCAGCCCCAGCATTTT
d_call: TRBD1; j_call: TRBJ1-6; v_call: TRBV6-6; clone_size: -; cdr3_aa: CASSSKDRGLSPLHF; cdr3_nt: TGTGCCAGCAGTTCAAAAGACAGGGGGCTTTCACCCCTCCACTTT
d_call: -; j_call: TRBJ2-7; v_call: TRBV5-4; clone_size: -; cdr3_aa: CASSLEGAGRQQYF; cdr3_nt: TGTGCCAGCAGCCTCGAAGGGGCCGGCCGCCAGCAGTACTTC
d_call: -; j_call: TRBJ2-2; v_call: TRBV5-1; clone_size: -; cdr3_aa: CASSFTTQGNTGELFF; cdr3_nt: TGCGCCAGCAGCTTTACGACTCAGGGGAACACCGGGGAGCTGTTTTTT
d_call: TRBD1; j_call: TRBJ1-6; v_call: TRBV2; clone_size: -; cdr3_aa: CASRTRQGENSPLHF; cdr3_nt: TGTGCCAGCAGAACTAGACAGGGCGAGAATTCACCCCTCCACTTT